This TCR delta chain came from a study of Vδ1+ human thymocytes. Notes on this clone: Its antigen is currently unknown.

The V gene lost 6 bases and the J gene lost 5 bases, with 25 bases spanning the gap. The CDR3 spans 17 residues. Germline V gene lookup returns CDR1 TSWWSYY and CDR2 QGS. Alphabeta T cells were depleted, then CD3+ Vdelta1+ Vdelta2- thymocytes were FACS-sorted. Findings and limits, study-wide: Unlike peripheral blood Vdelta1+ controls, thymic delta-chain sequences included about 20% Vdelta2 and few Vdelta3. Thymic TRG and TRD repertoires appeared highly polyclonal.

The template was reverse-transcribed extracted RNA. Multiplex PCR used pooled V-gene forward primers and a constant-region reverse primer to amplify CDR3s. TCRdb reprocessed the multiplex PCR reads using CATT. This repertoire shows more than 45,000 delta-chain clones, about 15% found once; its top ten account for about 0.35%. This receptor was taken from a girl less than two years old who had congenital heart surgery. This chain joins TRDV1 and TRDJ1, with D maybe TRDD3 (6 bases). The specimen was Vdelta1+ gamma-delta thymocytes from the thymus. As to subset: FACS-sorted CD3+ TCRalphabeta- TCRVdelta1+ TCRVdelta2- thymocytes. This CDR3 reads CALGHRLRADTGDKLIF. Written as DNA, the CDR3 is TGTGCTCTTGGACATAGGCTTCGAGCGGATACTGGAGATAAACTCATCTTT.